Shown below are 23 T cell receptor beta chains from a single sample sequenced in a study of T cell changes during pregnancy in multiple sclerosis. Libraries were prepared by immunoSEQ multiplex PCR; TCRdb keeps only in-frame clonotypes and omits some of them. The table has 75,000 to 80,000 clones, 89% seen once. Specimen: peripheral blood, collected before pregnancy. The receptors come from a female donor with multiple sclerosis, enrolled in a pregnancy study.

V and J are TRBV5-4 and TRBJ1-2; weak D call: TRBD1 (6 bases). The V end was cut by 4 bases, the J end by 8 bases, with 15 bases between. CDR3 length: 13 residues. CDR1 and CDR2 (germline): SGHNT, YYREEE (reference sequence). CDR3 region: CASSLQGEEGYTF. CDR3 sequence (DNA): TGTGCCAGCAGCCTACAGGGAGAAGAAGGCTACACCTTC.

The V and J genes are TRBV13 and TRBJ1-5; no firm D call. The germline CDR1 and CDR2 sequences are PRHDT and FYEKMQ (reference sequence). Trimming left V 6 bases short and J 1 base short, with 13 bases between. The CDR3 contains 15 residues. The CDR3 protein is CASSSAGLSNQPQHF. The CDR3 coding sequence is TGTGCCAGCAGTTCAGCCGGACTGAGCAATCAGCCCCAGCATTTT.

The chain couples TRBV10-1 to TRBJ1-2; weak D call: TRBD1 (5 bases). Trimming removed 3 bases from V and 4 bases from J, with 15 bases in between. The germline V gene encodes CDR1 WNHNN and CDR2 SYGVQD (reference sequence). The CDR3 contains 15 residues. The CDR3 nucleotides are TGCGCCAGCAGTGACCCGGACACCTCAGGCTATGGCTACACCTTC. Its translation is CASSDPDTSGYGYTF.

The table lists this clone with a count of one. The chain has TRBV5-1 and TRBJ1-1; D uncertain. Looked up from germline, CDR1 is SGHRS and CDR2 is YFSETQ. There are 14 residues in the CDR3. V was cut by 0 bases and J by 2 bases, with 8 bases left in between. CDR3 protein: CASSLVEGNTEAFF. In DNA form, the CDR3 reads TGCGCCAGCAGCTTGGTGGAGGGAAACACTGAAGCTTTCTTT.

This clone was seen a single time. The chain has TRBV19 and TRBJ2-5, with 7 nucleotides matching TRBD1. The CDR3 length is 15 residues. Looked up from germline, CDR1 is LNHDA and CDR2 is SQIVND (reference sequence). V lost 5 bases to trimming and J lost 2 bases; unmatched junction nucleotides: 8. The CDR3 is CASSPRQGMQETQYF. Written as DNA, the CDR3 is TGTGCCAGTAGTCCTCGACAGGGAATGCAAGAGACCCAGTACTTC.

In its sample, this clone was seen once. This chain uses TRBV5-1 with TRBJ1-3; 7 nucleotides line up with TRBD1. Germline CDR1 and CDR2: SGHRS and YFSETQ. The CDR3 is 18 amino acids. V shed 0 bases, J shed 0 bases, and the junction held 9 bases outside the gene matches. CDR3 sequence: CASSLAPTGWDSGNTIYF. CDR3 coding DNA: TGCGCCAGCAGCTTGGCTCCGACAGGGTGGGACTCTGGAAACACCATATATTTT. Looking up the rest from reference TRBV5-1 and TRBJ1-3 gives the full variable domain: KAGVTQTPRYLIKTRGQQVTLSCSPISGHRSVSWYQQTPGQGLQFLFEYFSETQRNKGNFPGRFSGRQFSNSRSEMNVSTLELGDSALYLCASSLAPTGWDSGNTIYFGEGSWLTVV.

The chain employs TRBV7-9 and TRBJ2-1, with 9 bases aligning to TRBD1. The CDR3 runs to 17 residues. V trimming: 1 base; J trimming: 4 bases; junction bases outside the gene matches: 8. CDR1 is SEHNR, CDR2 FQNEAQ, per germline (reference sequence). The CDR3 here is CASSLGATGGAYNEQFF. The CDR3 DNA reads TGTGCCAGCAGCTTAGGGGCCACAGGGGGCGCTTACAATGAGCAGTTCTTC. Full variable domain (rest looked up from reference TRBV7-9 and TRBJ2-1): DTGVSQNPRHKITKRGQNVTFRCDPISEHNRLYWYRQTLGQGPEFLTYFQNEAQLEKSRLLSDRFSAERPKGSFSTLEIQRTEQGDSAMYLCASSLGATGGAYNEQFFGPGTRLTVL.

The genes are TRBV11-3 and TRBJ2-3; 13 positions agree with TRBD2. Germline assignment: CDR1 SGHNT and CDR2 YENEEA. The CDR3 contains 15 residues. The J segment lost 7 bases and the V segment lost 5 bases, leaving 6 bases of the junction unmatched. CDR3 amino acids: CASSLLAGGGHTQYF. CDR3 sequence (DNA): TGTGCCAGCAGCCTACTAGCGGGGGGGGGACATACGCAGTATTTT.

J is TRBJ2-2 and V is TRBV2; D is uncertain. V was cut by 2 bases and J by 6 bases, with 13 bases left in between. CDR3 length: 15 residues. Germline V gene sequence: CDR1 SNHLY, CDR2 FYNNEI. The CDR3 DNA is TGTGCCAGCAGTGAAAGGTCGGGTTTTCCCGGGGAGCTGTTTTTT. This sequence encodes CASSERSGFPGELFF.

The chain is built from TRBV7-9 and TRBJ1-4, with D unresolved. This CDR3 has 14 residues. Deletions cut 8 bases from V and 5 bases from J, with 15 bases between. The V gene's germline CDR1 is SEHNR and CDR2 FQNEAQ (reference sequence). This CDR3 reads CASGEGHGNEKLFF. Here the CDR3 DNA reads TGTGCCAGCGGGGAGGGCCATGGAAATGAAAAACTGTTTTTT.

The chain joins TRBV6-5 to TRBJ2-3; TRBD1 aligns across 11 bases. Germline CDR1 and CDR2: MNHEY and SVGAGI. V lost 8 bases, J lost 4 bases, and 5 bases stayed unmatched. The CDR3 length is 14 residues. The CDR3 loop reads CASVGTGGPDTQYF. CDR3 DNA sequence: TGTGCCAGCGTAGGGACAGGGGGTCCAGATACGCAGTATTTT.

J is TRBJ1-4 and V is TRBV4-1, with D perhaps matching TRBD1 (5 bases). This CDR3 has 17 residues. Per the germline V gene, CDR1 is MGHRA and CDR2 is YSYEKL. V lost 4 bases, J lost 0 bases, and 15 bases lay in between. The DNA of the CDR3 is TGCGCCAGCAGCCCAGACCCAGGGTCCGCAACTAATGAAAAACTGTTTTTT. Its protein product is CASSPDPGSATNEKLFF.

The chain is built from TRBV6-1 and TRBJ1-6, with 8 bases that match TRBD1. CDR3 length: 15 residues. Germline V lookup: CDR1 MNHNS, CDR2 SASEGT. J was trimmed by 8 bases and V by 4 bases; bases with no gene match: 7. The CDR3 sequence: CASSVVTGVDSPLHF. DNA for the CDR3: TGTGCCAGCAGTGTTGTGACAGGGGTAGATTCACCCCTCCACTTT.

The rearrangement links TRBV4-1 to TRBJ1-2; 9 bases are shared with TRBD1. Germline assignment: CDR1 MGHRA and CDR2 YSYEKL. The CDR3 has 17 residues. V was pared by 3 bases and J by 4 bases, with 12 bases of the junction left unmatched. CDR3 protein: CASSQGTGMGPGYGYTF. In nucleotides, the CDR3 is TGCGCCAGCAGCCAGGGGACAGGGATGGGACCTGGCTATGGCTACACCTTC.

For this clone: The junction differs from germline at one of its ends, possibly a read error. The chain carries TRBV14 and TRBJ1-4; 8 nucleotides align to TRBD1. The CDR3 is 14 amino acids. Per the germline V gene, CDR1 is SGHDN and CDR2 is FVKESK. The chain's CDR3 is CASSGGTGREKLLF. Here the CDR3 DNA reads TGTGCCAGCAGTGGGGGGACAGGACGTGAAAAACTGCTTTTT. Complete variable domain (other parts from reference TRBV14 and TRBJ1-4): EAGVTQFPSHSVIEKGQTVTLRCDPISGHDNLYWYRRVMGKEIKFLLHFVKESKQDESGMPNNRFLAERTGGTYSTLKVQPAELEDSGVYFCASSGGTGREKLLFGSGTQLSVL.

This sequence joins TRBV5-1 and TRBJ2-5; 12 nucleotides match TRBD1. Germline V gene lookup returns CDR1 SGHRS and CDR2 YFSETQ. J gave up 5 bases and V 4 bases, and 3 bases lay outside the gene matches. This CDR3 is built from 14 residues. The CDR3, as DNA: TGCGCCAGCAGCCGGGACAGGGGGCGGGAGACCCAGTACTTC. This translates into CASSRDRGRETQYF.

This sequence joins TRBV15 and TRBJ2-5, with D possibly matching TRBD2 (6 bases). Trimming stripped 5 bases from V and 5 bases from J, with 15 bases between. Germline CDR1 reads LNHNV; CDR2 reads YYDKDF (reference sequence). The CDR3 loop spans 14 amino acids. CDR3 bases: TGTGCCACCAGCCCTCATGGGGGGATGGAGACCCAGTACTTC. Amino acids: CATSPHGGMETQYF.

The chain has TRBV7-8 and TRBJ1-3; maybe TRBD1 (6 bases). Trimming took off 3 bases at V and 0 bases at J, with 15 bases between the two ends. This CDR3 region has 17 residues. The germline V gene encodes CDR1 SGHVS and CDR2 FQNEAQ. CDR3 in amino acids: CASSFQGIRASGNTIYF. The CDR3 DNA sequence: TGTGCCAGCAGCTTCCAGGGGATCCGCGCCTCTGGAAACACCATATATTTT.

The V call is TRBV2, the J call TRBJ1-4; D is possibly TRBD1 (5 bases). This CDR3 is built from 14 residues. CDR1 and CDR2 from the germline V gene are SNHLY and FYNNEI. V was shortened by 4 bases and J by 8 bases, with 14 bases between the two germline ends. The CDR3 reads CASSVGGANEKLFF. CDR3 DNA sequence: TGTGCCAGCAGTGTTGGAGGGGCGAACGAAAAACTGTTTTTT.

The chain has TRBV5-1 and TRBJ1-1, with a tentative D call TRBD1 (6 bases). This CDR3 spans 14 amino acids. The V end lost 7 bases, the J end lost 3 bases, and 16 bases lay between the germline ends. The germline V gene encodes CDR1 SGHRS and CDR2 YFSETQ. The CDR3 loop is CASRRGQRDTEAFF. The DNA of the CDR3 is TGCGCCAGCCGGCGGGGGCAGAGGGACACTGAAGCTTTCTTT.

Here the CDR3 reads CASSLNRPMAAGELFF. CDR3 DNA sequence: TGTGCCAGCAGCTTAAATCGACCGATGGCGGCCGGGGAGCTGTTTTTT. This sequence joins TRBV7-3 and TRBJ2-2; D unclear. This CDR3 is 16 amino acids long. Deletions cut 1 base from V and 6 bases from J, with 15 bases between. Looked up from germline, CDR1 is SGHTA and CDR2 is FQGTGA. The whole variable domain, remainder taken from reference TRBV7-3 and TRBJ2-2, is GAGVSQTPSNKVTEKGKYVELRCDPISGHTALYWYRQSLGQGPEFLIYFQGTGAADDSGLPNDRFFAVRPEGSVSTLKIQRTERGDSAVYLCASSLNRPMAAGELFFGEGSRLTVL.

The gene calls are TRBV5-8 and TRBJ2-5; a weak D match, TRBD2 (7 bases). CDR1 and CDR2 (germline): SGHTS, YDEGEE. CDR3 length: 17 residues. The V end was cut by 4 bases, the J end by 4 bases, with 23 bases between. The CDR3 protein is CASSTDVVGGQRETQYF. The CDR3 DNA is TGTGCCAGCAGCACGGATGTTGTCGGGGGGCAGAGAGAGACCCAGTACTTC.

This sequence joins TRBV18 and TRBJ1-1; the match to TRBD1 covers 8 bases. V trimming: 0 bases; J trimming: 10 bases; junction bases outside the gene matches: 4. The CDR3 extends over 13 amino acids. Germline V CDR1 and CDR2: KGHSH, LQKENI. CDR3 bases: TGTGCCAGCTCACCACCTGGGACAGGTGGAGCTTTCTTT. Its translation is CASSPPGTGGAFF.